Following are 21 T cell receptor beta chains from one sample sequenced in a study of tumor-infiltrating lymphocytes in primary liver carcinoma. TCR beta cDNA was reverse-transcribed from 450 to 500 ng of total RNA. The reaction used a constant-region primer and ProtoScript II reverse transcriptase. Slightly modified ARM-PCR, run as three nested multiplex PCR rounds, produced the TCR beta libraries. Each of the first two PCR rounds ran nine to ten cycles with TRBV1-TRBV30 forward and C-beta reverse primers. TCRdb re-analysed the multiplex PCR reads in MiXCR, keeping a single row per CDR3 protein. The sample holds approximately 53,000 distinct CDR3 sequences, 70% to 80% seen once. Total RNA and DNA came together from around 18-30 mg of bulk tissue without cell sorting. Sequenced material: liver tumor tissue from sampling region 5. Subset: tumor region T5, tumor centre. The receptor source for this set is a man aged 35-49 years with primary liver carcinoma and hepatitis B virus infection.

The chain uses TRBV11-2 and TRBJ2-7, with 11 bases that match TRBD2. CDR3 length: 20 residues. The V gene's germline CDR1 is SGHAT and CDR2 FQNNGV. V was clipped by 3 bases and J by 0 bases; unmatched bases: 16. Written as DNA, the CDR3 is TGTGCCAGCAGCTTGGGGGAGGGGCGGACTAGCGGGCCCAGCTCCTACGAGCAGTACTTC. This translates into CASSLGEGRTSGPSSYEQYF.

Note on this clonotype: The conserved phenylalanine or tryptophan normally closing the CDR3 is absent here, so this likely arose from a read error. It is unclear where the CDR3 begins or ends on the DNA, so no DNA is shown, and the CDR3 is as TCRdb lists it. V usage is TRBV6-5 and J usage is TRBJ2-3; the DNA was not used to check the table's D call, TRBD2. Germline V gives CDR1 MNHEY, CDR2 SVGAGI. The CDR3 is 15 amino acids in total, end residues counted. The CDR3 here is CAGNPGLAGTDTHYS.

This clonotype showed up just a few times. This could be a read error, since a much larger clone is one nucleotide away. The rearrangement joins TRBV7-9 to TRBJ2-2; tentative D call: TRBD1 (7 bases). The CDR3 covers 14 residues. Germline CDR1 SEHNR, CDR2 FQNEAQ (reference sequence). V was cut by 11 bases and J by 3 bases, with 16 bases left in between. The CDR3 sequence is CARQEGADTGELFF. The CDR3 bases are TGTGCCCGCCAGGAGGGGGCGGACACCGGGGAGCTGTTTTTT.

This clonotype was recorded only once. The conserved closing phenylalanine or tryptophan is absent in this CDR3, likely reflecting a read error. The DNA is left out, because the CDR3 cannot be placed on it with certainty; the CDR3 is given as TCRdb lists it. The rearrangement joins TRBV4-1 to TRBJ1-5; the D call TRBD1 from the table was never checked on the DNA. A total of 15 residues make up the CDR3, ends included. Germline CDR1 reads MGHRA; CDR2 reads YSYEKL. CDR3 in amino acids: CASSPKEGSNQPQDS.

The sample holds one count of this clonotype. Its ends do not fully match the called genes, so a read error is possible. V and J are TRBV5-1 and TRBJ2-3; no firm D call. Germline V gives CDR1 SGHRS, CDR2 YFSETQ. The CDR3 loop spans 15 amino acids. The CDR3 reads CASSLANASTDTQYF. The CDR3 region has the DNA TGTGCCAGCAGCTTGGCCAACGCCAGCACAGATACGCAGTATTTT.

Only a few counts were recorded for this clonotype. This could be a read error, since a much larger clone is one nucleotide away. This rearrangement joins TRBV24-1 to TRBJ2-5; 14 nucleotides match TRBD2. V lost 4 bases to trimming and J lost 8 bases; unmatched junction nucleotides: 8. The CDR3 has 16 residues. CDR1 and CDR2 from the germline V gene are KGHDR and SFDVKD. The CDR3 spells CATSEGGLAGVDTQYF. DNA of the CDR3: TGTGCCACCAGTGAGGGGGGACTAGCGGGAGTCGATACCCAGTACTTC.

Worth noting for this clonotype: Because it lacks the conserved phenylalanine or tryptophan at the end, this CDR3 is likely a read error. This chain joins TRBV11-3 and TRBJ2-3; 10 bases fit TRBD2. Per germline, CDR1 SGHNT and CDR2 YENEEA. This CDR3 region has 15 residues. CDR3 coding DNA: TGTACCAGCAACTTTAGCGGGAGGCGGACAGATACGCAGTATTAT. Translated: CTSNFSGRRTDTQYY.

The rearrangement uses TRBV11-3 and TRBJ1-5; D gene unclear. The CDR3 runs 15 residues. The V end lost 0 bases, the J end lost 10 bases, and 16 bases lay between the germline ends. Per the germline V gene, CDR1 is SGHNT and CDR2 is YENEEA. CDR3 nucleotide sequence: TGTGCCAGCAGCTTAGATCTGGGAGTGACTCAACCCCAGCATTTT. This gives the protein CASSLDLGVTQPQHF.

In regard to this clonotype: This CDR3 fails to terminate in the conserved phenylalanine or tryptophan, so it likely reflects a read error. The V gene is TRBV12-3 or TRBV12-4, the J gene TRBJ1-2; D not certain. The CDR3 sequence is 12 residues long. In nucleotides, the CDR3 is TGTACCAGCAGCTCTGGAGGTATGGGCTACACCTTA. Its protein is CTSSSGGMGYTL.

About this clonotype: Germline is not matched at one junction end, which may reflect a read error. The chain couples TRBV6-1 to TRBJ2-7; D perhaps matches TRBD1 (6 bases). The CDR3 runs 18 residues. The germline V gene encodes CDR1 MNHNS and CDR2 SASEGT. CDR3 in amino acids: CAGSEESSRGMGSYEQYF. CDR3 DNA sequence: TGTGCCGGCAGTGAAGAGTCAAGCAGGGGTATGGGCTCCTACGAGCAGTACTTC.

This chain joins TRBV4-3 and TRBJ2-3, with D perhaps TRBD1 or TRBD2 (6 bases each). The CDR3 contains 14 residues. The V gene's germline CDR1 is LGHNA and CDR2 YSLEER. V gave up 4 bases and J gave up 4 bases, with 12 bases separating them. As DNA, the CDR3 is TGCGCCAGCAGCCCGACTAGGGGGGCAGATACGCAGTATTTT. It is translated as CASSPTRGADTQYF.

Regarding this clonotype: Here the CDR3 omits its conserved ending phenylalanine or tryptophan, so a read error is the likely source. The chain recombines TRBV14 with TRBJ2-7; D gene unclear. The germline CDR1 and CDR2 sequences are SGHDN and FVKESK. The CDR3 runs to 13 residues. This CDR3 is CASSQDQEWEQYL. In nucleotides, the CDR3 is TGTGCTAGCAGCCAAGATCAGGAATGGGAGCAGTACTTA.

Note on this clonotype: Relative to the germline gene, one junction end is altered; a read error may explain this. The rearrangement links TRBV6-5 to TRBJ1-5; possibly TRBD1 for D (5 bases). Germline V gene sequence: CDR1 MNHEY, CDR2 SVGAGI. The CDR3 is 13 amino acids. CDR3 region: CASSDRRSQPRHF. The CDR3 DNA reads as TGTGCCAGCAGTGACAGACGAAGTCAGCCCCGGCATTTT.

Relative to its sample, this clonotype is medium-sized (0.01 to 0.1%). The V and J genes are TRBV4-3 and TRBJ1-6; 10 bases fit TRBD1. The V and J ends lost 5 bases and 7 bases, in that order; junction bases with no gene match: 8. The CDR3 extends over 16 amino acids. Germline lookup yields CDR1 LGHNA and CDR2 YSLEER. CDR3 sequence (DNA): TGCGCCAGCAGCTCCTGGGACAGGGGAAGGAATTCACCCCTCCACTTT. Translating gives CASSSWDRGRNSPLHF.

The chain uses TRBV11-1 and TRBJ2-1; D assignment may be TRBD1 or TRBD2 (5 bases each). The CDR3 consists of 20 residues. Trimming removed 5 bases at V and 6 bases at J, with 32 bases between. Germline V CDR1 and CDR2: SGHAT, FQDESV (reference sequence). CDR3 protein: CASSIGMANGASRLGNEQFF. The CDR3 DNA reads as TGTGCCAGCAGCATAGGAATGGCTAACGGGGCCTCACGGCTCGGCAATGAGCAGTTCTTC.

A note on this clonotype: Sequence at one end of the junction differs from germline and may be a read error. The chain joins TRBV6-5 to TRBJ2-3; 11 positions match TRBD1. Germline V CDR1 and CDR2: MNHEY, SVGAGI. This CDR3 has 14 amino acids. The CDR3 coding sequence is TGTGCCAGCAAAAGGACAGGGGGCACAGATATGCAGTGTTTT. Protein sequence: CASKRTGGTDMQCF.

On this clonotype itself: No conserved phenylalanine or tryptophan is present at the end of the CDR3, so a read error is the likely explanation. This chain uses TRBV11-2 with TRBJ1-1, with D unclear. Trimming removed 1 base at V and 4 bases at J, with 7 bases between. Germline lookup yields CDR1 SGHAT and CDR2 FQNNGV. CDR3 size: 13 residues. The CDR3: CASSLGPSTEAFS. CDR3 sequence (DNA): TGTGCCAGCAGCTTAGGCCCGAGCACTGAAGCTTTCTCT.

In regard to this clonotype: The junction does not match germline at one end; this may be a read error. This chain joins TRBV2 and TRBJ2-1, with 11 nucleotides matching TRBD2. CDR3 size: 16 residues. Germline V gene data show CDR1 as SNHLY and CDR2 as FYNNEI. This CDR3 is CASTNLGTSGSNKQFF. CDR3 DNA sequence: TGTGCCAGCACGAACTTAGGGACTAGCGGCAGCAATAAGCAGTTCTTC.

As regards this clonotype: The CDR3 carries no conserved terminal phenylalanine or tryptophan, so it likely arises from a read error. No DNA is shown, since the ends of the CDR3 on it are uncertain; the CDR3 is the one TCRdb lists. The chain has TRBV5-1 and TRBJ2-1; whether TRBD2, the table's D call, matches the DNA was not checked. With termini counted, the CDR3 has 14 amino acids. Germline loops: CDR1 SGHRS, CDR2 YFSETQ. CDR3 amino acids: CASSYSGAYNEPFL.

Concerning this clonotype: Since no conserved phenylalanine or tryptophan closes the CDR3, a read error is the likely cause. The CDR3 protein is CAISATGLGETQYS. The DNA of the CDR3 is TGTGCCATTAGTGCGACAGGGTTGGGAGAGACCCAGTACTCC. J is TRBJ2-5 and V is TRBV10-3; TRBD1 matches 7 bases. The CDR3 runs to 14 residues. The germline V gene encodes CDR1 ENHRY and CDR2 SYGVKD.

The chain joins TRBV29-1 to TRBJ2-7; D might be TRBD2 (6 bases). CDR1 and CDR2 (germline): SQVTM, ANQGSEA. The CDR3 extends over 16 amino acids. V lost 7 bases and J lost 3, with 25 bases in between. This CDR3 reads CSAMTSGTGSHYEQYF. The CDR3 DNA reads TGCAGCGCCATGACATCTGGGACTGGCAGTCACTACGAGCAGTACTTC.